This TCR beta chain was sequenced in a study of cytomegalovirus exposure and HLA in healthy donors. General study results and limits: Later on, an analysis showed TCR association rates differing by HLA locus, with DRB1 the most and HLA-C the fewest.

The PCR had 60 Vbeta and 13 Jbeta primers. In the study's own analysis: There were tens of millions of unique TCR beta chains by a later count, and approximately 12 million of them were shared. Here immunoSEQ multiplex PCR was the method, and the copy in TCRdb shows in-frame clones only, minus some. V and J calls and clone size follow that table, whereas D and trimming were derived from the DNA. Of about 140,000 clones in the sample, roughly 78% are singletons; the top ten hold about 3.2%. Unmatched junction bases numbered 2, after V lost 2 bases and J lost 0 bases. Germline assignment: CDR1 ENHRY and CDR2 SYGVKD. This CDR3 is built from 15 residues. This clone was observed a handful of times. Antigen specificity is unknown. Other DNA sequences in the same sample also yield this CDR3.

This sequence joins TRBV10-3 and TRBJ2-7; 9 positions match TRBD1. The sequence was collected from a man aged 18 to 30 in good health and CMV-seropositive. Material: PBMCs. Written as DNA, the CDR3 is TGTGCCATCAGTGAGGGGGACAGGGTCTCCTACGAGCAGTACTTC. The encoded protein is CAISEGDRVSYEQYF.